This passage covers 19 T cell receptor beta chains from one sample sequenced in a study of cytomegalovirus exposure and HLA in healthy donors. This PCR relied on a set of 60 Vbeta primers and 13 Jbeta primers. The protocol was immunoSEQ multiplex PCR, while the TCRdb copy is restricted to in-frame clones and leaves out a portion. The sample holds around 130,000 clones; about 74% are singletons and the top ten take approximately 0.94%. The specimen was PBMCs. The receptor source for this set is a woman aged 55-69 years in good health and CMV-seronegative.

This clone was seen once. This rearrangement joins TRBV7-3 to TRBJ1-2; D is unresolved. This CDR3 region has 15 residues. The ends were cut back, 1 base at V and 2 bases at J, with 11 bases in the middle. Germline CDR1 is SGHTA and CDR2 is FQGTGA. The CDR3 loop is CASSLIPGGNYGYTF. The CDR3 DNA reads as TGTGCCAGCAGCTTAATACCTGGAGGGAACTATGGCTACACCTTC.

The genes are TRBV4-2 and TRBJ2-4; TRBD2 agrees at 7 bases. Germline assignment: CDR1 LGHNA and CDR2 YNFKEQ. The CDR3 totals 17 residues. The trim removed 0 bases at V and 0 bases at J, leaving 5 bases unmatched. The CDR3 protein is CASSQDSPSGAKNIQYF. CDR3 sequence (DNA): TGTGCCAGCAGCCAAGATTCGCCTAGCGGAGCCAAAAACATTCAGTACTTC.

The chain employs TRBV29-1 and TRBJ2-7; 8 bases match TRBD2. The trim removed 4 bases at V and 12 bases at J, leaving 11 bases unmatched. Germline lookup yields CDR1 SQVTM and CDR2 ANQGSEA. The CDR3 is made up of 12 amino acids. DNA of the CDR3: TGCAGCGTTGGGGTCCCGGCGGGGGGCCGGTACTTC. Translated, it gives CSVGVPAGGRYF.

The chain is built from TRBV18 and TRBJ2-5; TRBD2 matches at 7 bases. The V gene end was trimmed by 3 bases and the J gene end by 3 bases; junction bases not matched to a gene: 1. Germline loops: CDR1 KGHSH, CDR2 LQKENI. There are 13 residues in the CDR3. Here the CDR3 reads CASSPRGEETQYF. The CDR3, as DNA: TGTGCCAGCTCACCCCGGGGGGAAGAGACCCAGTACTTC. Supplemented by reference TRBV18 and TRBJ2-5, the full variable domain reads NAGVMQNPRHLVRRRGQEARLRCSPMKGHSHVYWYRQLPEEGLKFMVYLQKENIIDESGMPKERFSAEFPKEGPSILRIQQVVRGDSAAYFCASSPRGEETQYFGPGTRLLVL.

The chain recombines TRBV4-1 with TRBJ1-2; 9 bases agree with TRBD1. This CDR3 spans 16 amino acids. Germline assignment: CDR1 MGHRA and CDR2 YSYEKL. V shed 4 bases and J 8 bases; nucleotides not matched to a gene: 14. CDR3 sequence: CASSLLPSGQGSGYTF. Written as DNA, the CDR3 is TGCGCCAGCAGCCTCCTACCCTCCGGACAGGGGAGCGGCTACACCTTC.

The V gene is TRBV11-1, the J gene TRBJ2-4; TRBD1 agrees at 8 bases. From germline, CDR1 is SGHAT and CDR2 FQDESV (reference sequence). Trimming removed 5 bases from V and 0 bases from J; junction bases left unmatched: 3. CDR3 length equals 15 residues. The CDR3 protein is CASSPDRGAKNIQYF. The CDR3 region has the DNA TGTGCCAGCAGCCCCGACAGGGGAGCCAAAAACATTCAGTACTTC.

The V and J genes are TRBV2 and TRBJ1-5; a possible D gene is TRBD1 (5 bases). Germline V gives CDR1 SNHLY, CDR2 FYNNEI. V lost 3 bases and J 7 bases, leaving 13 bases between the germline ends. The CDR3 is made up of 14 amino acids. The CDR3 sequence: CASSDQGARQPQHF. The CDR3 region has the DNA TGTGCCAGCAGTGATCAGGGTGCTAGACAGCCCCAGCATTTT.

The CDR3 is CASSLGGLSYNEQFF. As DNA, the CDR3 is TGCGCCAGCAGCTTAGGGGGCCTTTCCTACAATGAGCAGTTCTTC. The genes are TRBV5-1 and TRBJ2-1, with 7 bases matching TRBD1. The CDR3 spans 15 residues. Germline V gene data show CDR1 as SGHRS and CDR2 as YFSETQ. Losses at the gene ends were 2 bases for V and 1 base for J; bases not matched to a gene: 3.

The chain joins TRBV5-1 to TRBJ2-7, with 12 bases that match TRBD2. Germline trimming cut 3 bases from V and 3 bases from J; bases unmatched to any gene: 7. This CDR3 contains 16 residues. Germline values: CDR1 SGHRS, CDR2 YFSETQ. The DNA for the CDR3 is TGCGCCAGCAGCTCGATGTTGGGACTAGCGGGCTACGAGCAGTACTTC. Its protein product is CASSSMLGLAGYEQYF.

The chain links TRBV27 to TRBJ2-7; 10 positions agree with TRBD1. V shed 5 bases, J shed 5 bases, and the junction held 6 bases outside the gene matches. Germline V gene lookup returns CDR1 MNHEY and CDR2 SMNVEV (reference sequence). This CDR3 has 14 amino acids. Here the CDR3 reads CASSADRGPDEQYF. The CDR3, as DNA: TGTGCCAGCAGTGCCGACAGGGGGCCGGACGAGCAGTACTTC.

The chain joins TRBV7-9 to TRBJ1-1; maybe TRBD1 (5 bases). Between the trimmed V and J ends, which lost 7 bases and 4 bases, there was a span of 16 bases. Germline values: CDR1 SEHNR, CDR2 FQNEAQ (reference sequence). This CDR3 is built from 14 residues. The CDR3 nucleotides are TGTGCCAGCAACTCCCAGGGAATCGGCACTGAAGCTTTCTTT. This translates into CASNSQGIGTEAFF.

This clone turned up a few times. V gene TRBV28 combines with J gene TRBJ2-1, with 7 bases that match TRBD2. This CDR3 has 12 residues. The germline CDR1 and CDR2 sequences are MDHEN and SYDVKM. V dropped 3 bases and J dropped 11; count of bases not matched to a gene: 4. The CDR3 here is CASSFGGSQQFF. CDR3 coding DNA: TGTGCCAGCAGTTTTGGCGGGAGCCAGCAGTTCTTC.

The rearrangement links TRBV30 to TRBJ2-1; 10 bases are shared with TRBD2. The CDR3 is 15 amino acids. Germline V gene data show CDR1 as GTSNPN and CDR2 as SVGIG (reference sequence). Losses at the gene ends were 5 bases for V and 10 bases for J; bases not matched to a gene: 14. In nucleotides, the CDR3 is TGTGCCTGGGGGGTCTCTAGCGGGAGTTTCCGGGAGCAGTTCTTC. It is translated as CAWGVSSGSFREQFF.

The rearrangement joins TRBV6-5 to TRBJ2-1, with 9 positions matching TRBD1. From germline, CDR1 is MNHEY and CDR2 SVGAGI. This CDR3 comprises 15 residues. V lost 7 bases, J lost 8 bases, and 12 bases stayed unmatched. CDR3 residues: CASTSEDRGSDEQFF. The DNA for the CDR3 is TGTGCCAGCACCTCCGAGGACAGGGGTTCGGATGAGCAGTTCTTC.

In this sample, this clone turned up once. The chain is built from TRBV4-2 and TRBJ1-6; D ambiguous. Looked up from germline, CDR1 is LGHNA and CDR2 is YNFKEQ. The V gene lost 0 bases and the J gene lost 9 bases, with 12 bases spanning the gap. The CDR3 totals 15 residues. CDR3 sequence: CASSQETRGGSPLHF. For the CDR3, the DNA is TGTGCCAGCAGCCAAGAGACAAGAGGAGGTTCACCCCTCCACTTT.

The chain combines TRBV6-1 with TRBJ1-5, with unresolved D. CDR3 length: 13 residues. Deletions cut 3 bases from V and 4 bases from J, with 7 bases between. Germline V gives CDR1 MNHNS, CDR2 SASEGT. This chain's CDR3 is CASSDLSNQPQHF. CDR3 nucleotides: TGTGCCAGCAGTGATCTAAGTAATCAGCCCCAGCATTTT.

The chain uses TRBV5-1 and TRBJ2-2; TRBD1 agrees at 10 bases. CDR3 length: 17 amino acids. CDR1 and CDR2 (germline): SGHRS, YFSETQ. Germline trimming cut 4 bases from V and 1 base from J; bases unmatched to any gene: 7. CDR3 bases: TGCGCCAGCAGCCCGGGACAGGGGACAGAGAACACCGGGGAGCTGTTTTTT. It specifies CASSPGQGTENTGELFF.

This rearrangement joins TRBV6-1 to TRBJ1-1, with 9 bases aligning to TRBD1. The CDR3 contains 15 residues. Per the germline V gene, CDR1 is MNHNS and CDR2 is SASEGT. The V segment lost 2 bases and the J segment 4 bases; nucleotides outside the gene matches: 5. The CDR3 DNA reads TGTGCCAGCAGTGAACGACAGGGGGGGGCCACTGAAGCTTTCTTT. It translates to CASSERQGGATEAFF.

J is TRBJ2-7 and V is TRBV12-5; D unclear. Germline CDR1 and CDR2: LGHNT and FRNRAP. The CDR3 has 12 residues. Trimming left V 6 bases short and J 2 bases short, with 8 bases between. CDR3 region: CASGLTPYEQYF. CDR3 bases: TGTGCTAGTGGCCTTACACCCTACGAGCAGTACTTC. The whole variable domain, remainder taken from reference TRBV12-5 and TRBJ2-7, is DARVTQTPRHKVTEMGQEVTMRCQPILGHNTVFWYRQTMMQGLELLAYFRNRAPLDDSGMPKDRFSAEMPDATLATLKIQPSEPRDSAVYFCASGLTPYEQYFGPGTRLTVT.